The source of this TCR beta chain is a study of identifying expanded T cells in peripheral blood. Trimming cost V 8 bases and J 6 bases, with 20 bases left between them. This CDR3 has 15 amino acids. CDR1 MNHEY and CDR2 SVGAGI come from the germline V gene. No infections or other immune events were documented during collection. Using immunoSEQ multiplex PCR, the repertoire was profiled, and TCRdb retains in-frame clones only, with some absent. The table records tens of thousands of clones, more than 75% of them present only once. The clonotype originates from a person aged 18 to 75 in good health. The source material was blood. The chain recombines TRBV6-5 with TRBJ1-5, with D possibly TRBD1 on 5 matching bases. CDR3 DNA: TGTGCCAGCGGCCGACTGGGGCGGTTGGGTCAGCCCCAGCATTTT. Protein: CASGRLGRLGQPQHF.